This T cell receptor beta chain was recovered during a study of T-cell reconstitution after alpha-beta-depleted transplantation in children. Unique molecular identifiers tagged the TCRbeta library. TCRdb processed the PCR reads anew with MiXCR; each CDR3 protein has one entry. The table records fewer than 500,000 distinct CDR3 sequences, around two fifths of them present only once. As concerns this clonotype: Its antigen is still unknown.

Trimming left V 3 bases short and J 0 bases short, with 6 bases between. Germline CDR1 reads WNHNN; CDR2 reads SYGVQD (reference sequence). The CDR3 has 14 residues. The study, taken as a whole, reports: At one year after transplant, newly produced T cells mostly accounted for T-cell counts and diversity. About two months after transplant, alpha-beta T cells reportedly came from several hundred expanded graft clones.

V gene TRBV10-1 combines with J gene TRBJ2-1; possible D gene TRBD1, 6 bases. The source is a girl aged 2 to 9 with aplastic anemia, due to receive a stem cell transplant. The source material was PBMCs, sampled before TCRalphabeta/CD19-depleted stem cell transplant. This chain's CDR3 is CASSDRGSYNEQFF. CDR3 nucleotides: TGCGCCAGCAGTGACAGGGGCTCCTACAATGAGCAGTTCTTC.